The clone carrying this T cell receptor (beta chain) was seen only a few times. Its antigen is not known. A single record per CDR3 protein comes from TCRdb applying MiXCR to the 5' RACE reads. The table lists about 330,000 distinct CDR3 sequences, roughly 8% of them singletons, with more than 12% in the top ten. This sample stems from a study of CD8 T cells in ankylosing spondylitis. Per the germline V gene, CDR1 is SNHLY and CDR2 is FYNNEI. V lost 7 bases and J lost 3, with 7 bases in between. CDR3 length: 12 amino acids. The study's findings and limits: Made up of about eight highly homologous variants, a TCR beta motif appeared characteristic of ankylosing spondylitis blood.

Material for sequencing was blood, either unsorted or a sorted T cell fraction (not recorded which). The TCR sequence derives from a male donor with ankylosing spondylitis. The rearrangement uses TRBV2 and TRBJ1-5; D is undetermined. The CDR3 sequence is CASTVDNQPQHF. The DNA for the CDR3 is TGTGCCAGCACGGTAGACAATCAGCCCCAGCATTTT.